This is a list of T cell receptor beta chains from one sample in a study of T cell responses to AZD1222 COVID-19 vaccine. Assay used: immunoSEQ multiplex PCR; TCRdb lists only in-frame clones, some missing. Of tens of thousands of clones detected, 76% appear once; the ten largest clones hold over 13%. Here the sequenced sample was peripheral blood, taken on day 0 of AZD1222 vaccination. Receptor source: an adult in good health. The CDR3 runs from the conserved cysteine through the conserved F or W. A D gene is named only where the DNA matches it firmly. For some rows the clone size is stated as once, few or many, or as a class when expanded; others skip it.

TRBV5-4	TRBJ2-1	TRBD1	-	CASSPPGQGIANEQFF	TGTGCCAGCAGCCCCCCGGGACAGGGAATCGCCAATGAGCAGTTCTTC
TRBV6-1	TRBJ2-3	-	-	CASSEWKEDTQYF	TGTGCCAGCAGTGAATGGAAGGAAGATACGCAGTATTTT
TRBV3-1/TRBV3-2	TRBJ1-1	TRBD1	-	CASSLPGTGTNTEAFF	TGTGCCAGCAGCCTTCCCGGGACAGGGACGAACACTGAAGCTTTCTTT
TRBV6-8	TRBJ2-2	-	-	CASLPATGAGNTGELFF	TGTGCCAGCCTTCCGGCGACGGGGGCGGGAAACACCGGGGAGCTGTTTTTT
TRBV7-2	TRBJ1-5	-	-	CASSLGGANQPQHF	TGTGCCAGCAGCCTCGGTGGGGCCAATCAGCCCCAGCATTTT
TRBV19	TRBJ1-2	-	-	CASSISSAYNYGYTF	TGTGCCAGTAGTATAAGTTCGGCATATAACTATGGCTACACCTTC
TRBV5-1	TRBJ1-1	-	-	CASSKEMNTEAFF	TGCGCCAGCAGCAAGGAAATGAACACTGAAGCTTTCTTT
TRBV19	TRBJ1-4	TRBD1	-	CASSADREGNEKLFF	TGTGCCAGTAGTGCCGACAGGGAAGGTAATGAAAAACTGTTTTTT
TRBV28	TRBJ1-5	-	-	CASSFSGTSYIGGRQPQHF	TGTGCCAGCAGTTTTAGTGGGACAAGTTATATCGGGGGTCGTCAGCCCCAGCATTTT
TRBV19	TRBJ1-5	-	-	CASSRGSINQPQHF	TGTGCCAGTAGTAGGGGGTCGATCAATCAGCCCCAGCATTTT
TRBV11-3	TRBJ2-5	-	-	CASSFPGEETQYF	TGTGCCAGCAGCTTCCCCGGAGAAGAGACCCAGTACTTC
TRBV27	TRBJ2-7	-	-	CATLNRVSSEQYF	TGTGCCACTCTTAATAGGGTTTCATCCGAGCAGTACTTC
TRBV6-1	TRBJ1-1	-	few	CASSERAQNTEAFF	TGTGCCAGCAGTGAAAGAGCGCAGAACACTGAAGCTTTCTTT
TRBV28	TRBJ1-6	TRBD1	-	CASSEGGPNSPLHF	TGTGCCAGCAGTGAAGGGGGCCCAAATTCACCCCTCCACTTT
TRBV15	TRBJ1-2	-	-	CATRGVYEDYGYTF	TGTGCCACCAGGGGGGTTTATGAGGACTATGGCTACACCTTC
TRBV2	TRBJ2-2	-	-	CASRLSGANTGELFF	TGTGCCAGCAGACTAAGCGGCGCGAACACCGGGGAGCTGTTTTTT
TRBV11-3	TRBJ2-1	TRBD1	-	CASSLDGTGFYNEQFF	TGTGCCAGCAGCTTAGACGGGACAGGGTTCTACAATGAGCAGTTCTTC
TRBV28	TRBJ2-7	-	-	CASSPDRINYEQYF	TGTGCCAGCTCCCCCGATCGGATCAACTACGAGCAGTACTTC
TRBV18	TRBJ2-7	-	-	CASSPAQGRGYEQYF	TGTGCCAGCTCACCGGCCCAGGGGCGCGGCTACGAGCAGTACTTC
TRBV7-9	TRBJ1-1	TRBD1	once	CASSVQGSTEAFF	TGTGCCAGCAGCGTACAGGGGAGCACTGAAGCTTTCTTT
TRBV4-3	TRBJ2-7	TRBD2	-	CASSYGTSGYYEQYF	TGCGCCAGCAGCTACGGGACTAGCGGGTACTACGAGCAGTACTTC
TRBV29-1	TRBJ2-5	-	-	CSVKRQPPQETQYF	TGCAGCGTGAAGAGACAGCCCCCCCAAGAGACCCAGTACTTC
TRBV7-2	TRBJ1-2	-	-	CASSLERGVGYGYTF	TGTGCCAGCAGCTTAGAGAGGGGGGTTGGGTATGGCTACACCTTC
TRBV4-2	TRBJ2-5	TRBD2	-	CASSQEASGGATKTQYF	TGTGCCAGCAGCCAAGAGGCTAGCGGGGGGGCTACGAAGACCCAGTACTTC
TRBV29-1	TRBJ2-7	-	few	CSATWQYEQYF	TGCAGCGCTACGTGGCAGTACGAGCAGTACTTC
TRBV19	TRBJ1-5	TRBD1	-	CASGDRGNQPQHF	TGTGCCAGTGGTGACAGGGGCAATCAGCCCCAGCATTTT
TRBV6-6	TRBJ2-5	-	-	CASRPGAMGETQYF	TGTGCCAGCAGACCCGGGGCGATGGGAGAGACCCAGTACTTC
TRBV6-5	TRBJ2-4	-	-	CASSYGLGDQNIQYF	TGTGCCAGCAGTTACGGCCTCGGCGACCAGAACATTCAGTACTTC
TRBV28	TRBJ1-5	TRBD1	-	CASSLSGTGHSNQPQHF	TGTGCCAGCAGTTTATCGGGGACAGGTCATAGCAATCAGCCCCAGCATTTT
TRBV29-1	TRBJ1-1	-	-	CSVGEDRGAFF	TGCAGCGTTGGGGAGGACAGAGGGGCTTTCTTT
TRBV2	TRBJ1-2	-	-	CASSRTGGYTF	TGTGCCAGCAGTCGAACTGGCGGCTACACCTTC
TRBV19	TRBJ1-5	-	-	CASSTRRQEVRQPQHF	TGTGCCAGTAGTACGCGAAGACAGGAGGTACGACAGCCCCAGCATTTT
TRBV29-1	TRBJ2-1	TRBD1	-	CSATTGGFEQFF	TGCAGCGCAACGACAGGGGGTTTTGAGCAGTTCTTC
TRBV4-1	TRBJ1-3	-	-	CASSRSGGHYQEGNTIYF	TGCGCCAGCAGCCGGTCCGGTGGACATTATCAGGAAGGAAACACCATATATTTT
TRBV5-1	TRBJ1-6	TRBD1	-	CASSTDRGNNSPLHF	TGCGCCAGCAGCACGGACAGGGGTAATAATTCACCCCTCCACTTT
TRBV29-1	TRBJ2-2	-	few	CSVGGAGRYSNTGELFF	TGCAGCGTGGGCGGGGCAGGCCGATATTCGAACACCGGGGAGCTGTTTTTT
TRBV7-8	TRBJ1-5	-	-	CASSLSEQGPQHF	TGTGCCAGCAGCCTTAGCGAACAGGGGCCCCAGCATTTT
TRBV2	TRBJ2-7	-	-	CASSDGRAYYEQYF	TGTGCCAGCAGTGACGGTAGGGCGTACTACGAGCAGTACTTC